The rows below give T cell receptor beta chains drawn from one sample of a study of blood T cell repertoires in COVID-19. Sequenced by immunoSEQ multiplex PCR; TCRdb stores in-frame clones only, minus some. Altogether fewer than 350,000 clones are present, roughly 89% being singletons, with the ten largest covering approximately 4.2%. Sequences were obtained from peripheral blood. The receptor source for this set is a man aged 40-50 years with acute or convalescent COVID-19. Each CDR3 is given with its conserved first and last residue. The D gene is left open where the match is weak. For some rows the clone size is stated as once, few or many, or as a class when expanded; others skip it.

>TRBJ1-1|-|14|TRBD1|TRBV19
TGTGCCAGTAGTGTGACAGGGACGAACACTGAAGCTTTCTTT
CASSVTGTNTEAFF
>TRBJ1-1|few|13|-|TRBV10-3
TGTGCCATCAAATACGAGGAAAGCACTGAAGCTTTCTTT
CAIKYEESTEAFF
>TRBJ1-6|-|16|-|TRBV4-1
TGCGCCAGCAGCCAAGATTTGCAGGGGCGAAATTCACCCCTCCACTTT
CASSQDLQGRNSPLHF
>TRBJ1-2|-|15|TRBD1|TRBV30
TGTGCCTGGAGTCCCTGGACAGGGCCCACCTATGGCTACACCTTC
CAWSPWTGPTYGYTF
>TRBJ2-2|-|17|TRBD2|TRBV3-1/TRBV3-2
TGTGCCAGCAGCCTTCTAACTAGCGGGGGGGCAACCGGGGAGCTGTTTTTT
CASSLLTSGGATGELFF
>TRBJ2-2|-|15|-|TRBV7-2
TGTGCCAGCAGCTTAGAGGCGGGTTGGACCGGGGAGCTGTTTTTT
CASSLEAGWTGELFF
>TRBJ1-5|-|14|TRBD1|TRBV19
TGTGCCAGTAGTCAAGACAGGGTATATCAGCCCCAGCATTTT
CASSQDRVYQPQHF
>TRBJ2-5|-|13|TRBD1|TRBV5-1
TGCGCCAGCAGCTCGGACAGGGGGGCGACCCGGTACTTC
CASSSDRGATRYF
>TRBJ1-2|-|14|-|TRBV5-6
TGTGCCAGCAGCTTGACAGGGAGGGGCTATGGCTACACCTTC
CASSLTGRGYGYTF
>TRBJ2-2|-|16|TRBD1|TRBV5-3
TGTGCCAGAAGCTCAGGACAGGGAATTAGGACCGGGGAGCTGTTTTTT
CARSSGQGIRTGELFF
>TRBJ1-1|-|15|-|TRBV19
TGTGCCAGTAGCTCCGGTAGTTGGGGGCTCACTGAAGCTTTCTTT
CASSSGSWGLTEAFF
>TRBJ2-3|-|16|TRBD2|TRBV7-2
TGTGCCAGCAGCTTAAAACTAGCGGGGATTACAGATACGCAGTATTTT
CASSLKLAGITDTQYF
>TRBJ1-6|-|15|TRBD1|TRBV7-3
TGTGCCAGCAGCCTCAGACAGGGGGGTAATTCACCCCTCCACTTT
CASSLRQGGNSPLHF
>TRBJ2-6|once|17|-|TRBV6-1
TGTGCCAGCAGTGGGTCAGGGTCATACTCTGGGGCCAACGTCCTGACTTTC
CASSGSGSYSGANVLTF
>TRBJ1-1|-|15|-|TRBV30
TGTGCCTGGAGTGTTGGGGGCCCCCCGAACACTGAAGCTTTCTTT
CAWSVGGPPNTEAFF
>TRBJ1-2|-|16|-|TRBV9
TGTGCCAGCAGCGTAGGCGCAGGTTTAACTAACTATGGCTACACCTTC
CASSVGAGLTNYGYTF
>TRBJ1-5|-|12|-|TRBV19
TGTGCCACCGGGGGATTCAATCAGCCCCAGCATTTT
CATGGFNQPQHF
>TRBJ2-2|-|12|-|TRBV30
TGTGCCTGGAGTCCTATCACCGGGGAGCTGTTTTTT
CAWSPITGELFF
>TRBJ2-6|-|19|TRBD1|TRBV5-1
TGCGCCAGCAGCCCGCGAGGGACAGCACGTAACTCTGGGGCCAACGTCCTGACTTTC
CASSPRGTARNSGANVLTF
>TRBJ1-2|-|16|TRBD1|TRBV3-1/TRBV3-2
TGTGCCAGCCAGCCACATGGACAGGCATCAAACTATGGCTACACCTTC
CASQPHGQASNYGYTF
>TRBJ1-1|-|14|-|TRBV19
TGTGCCAGTAGTATAAATGGCGGGAACACTGAAGCTTTCTTT
CASSINGGNTEAFF
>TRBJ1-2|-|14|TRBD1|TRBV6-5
TGTGCCACCGAAGAGGGACAGGGGGCGAAAGGCTACACCTTC
CATEEGQGAKGYTF
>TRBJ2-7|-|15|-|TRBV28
TGTGCCAGCACGGAAAGGGGGAGTCAGAGCTACGAGCAGTACTTC
CASTERGSQSYEQYF
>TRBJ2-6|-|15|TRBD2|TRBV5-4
TGTGCCACCCCGGGGAGGGGCTCTGGGGCCAACGTCCTGACTTTC
CATPGRGSGANVLTF
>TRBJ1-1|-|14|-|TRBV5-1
TGCGCCAGCAGTTCTTTACAGGTGAACACTGAAGCTTTCTTT
CASSSLQVNTEAFF
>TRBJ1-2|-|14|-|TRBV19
TGTGCCAGTAGACCGGGGGTTATCGGCTATGGCTACACCTTC
CASRPGVIGYGYTF
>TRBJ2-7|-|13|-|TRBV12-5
TGTGCTAGTGGTTTAGACAGGAGTTACGAGCAGTACTTC
CASGLDRSYEQYF
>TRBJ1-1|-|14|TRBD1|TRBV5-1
TGCGCCAGCAGCTCACAGGGGGCCAACACTGAAGCTTTCTTT
CASSSQGANTEAFF
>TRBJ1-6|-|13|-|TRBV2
TGTGCCAGCACAACAGGGTACGGTTCACCCCTCCACTTT
CASTTGYGSPLHF
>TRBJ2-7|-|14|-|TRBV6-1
TGTGCCAGCAGTGAAGAGGCAGGGAAGGGCGAGCAGTACTTC
CASSEEAGKGEQYF
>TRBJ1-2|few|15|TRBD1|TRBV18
TGTGCCAGCTCACCCTCGGGACAGGGCTTCTATGGCTACACCTTC
CASSPSGQGFYGYTF
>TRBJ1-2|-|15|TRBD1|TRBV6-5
TGTGCCAGCAGTCCTCGGAGGGACCCAGGGGGGGGCTACACCTTC
CASSPRRDPGGGYTF
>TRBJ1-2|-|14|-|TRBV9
TGTGCCAGCAGCCCCCCCGGGGGGGCCGGTGGCTACACCTTC
CASSPPGGAGGYTF
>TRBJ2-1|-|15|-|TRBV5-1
TGCGCCAGCAGAATTGCAGGGTTATCCTACAATGAGCAGTTCTTC
CASRIAGLSYNEQFF
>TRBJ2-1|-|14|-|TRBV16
TGTGCCAGCAGCCATGGAGTGGGTAACAATGAGCAGTTCTTC
CASSHGVGNNEQFF
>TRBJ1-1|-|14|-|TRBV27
TGTGCCAGCAAACTTCTATCGTTGGACACTGAAGCTTTCTTT
CASKLLSLDTEAFF
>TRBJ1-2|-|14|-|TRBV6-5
TGTGCCAGCAGCTCACAACACACAAACTATGGCTACACCTTC
CASSSQHTNYGYTF
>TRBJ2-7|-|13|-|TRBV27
TGTGCCAGCAGTTCAGGGAACTCCTACGAGCAGTACTTC
CASSSGNSYEQYF
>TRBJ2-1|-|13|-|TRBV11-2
TGTGCCAGCAGCTTAGTCCCTATAGATGAGCAGTTCTTC
CASSLVPIDEQFF
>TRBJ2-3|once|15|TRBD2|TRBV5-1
TGCGCCAGCAGCATTAGCGGGGGGGTCACAGATACGCAGTATTTT
CASSISGGVTDTQYF
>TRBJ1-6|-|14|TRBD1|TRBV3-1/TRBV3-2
TGTGCCAGCAGCCAAGCCAGGGGGCATTCACCCCTCCACTTT
CASSQARGHSPLHF
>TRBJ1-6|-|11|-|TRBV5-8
TGTGCCAGCTACGGGGGTTCACCCCTCCACTTT
CASYGGSPLHF
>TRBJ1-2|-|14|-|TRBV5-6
TGTGCCAGCACAAAGCATGGGCTTGGTTATGGCTACACCTTC
CASTKHGLGYGYTF
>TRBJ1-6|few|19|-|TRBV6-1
TGTGCCAGCAGTGAAGCGCAGTTAAGGGGATTGGGCTATAATTCACCCCTCCACTTT
CASSEAQLRGLGYNSPLHF
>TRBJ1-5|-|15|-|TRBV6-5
TGTGCCAGCCGCTTAGGGGTGATAACAAATCAGCCCCAGCATTTT
CASRLGVITNQPQHF
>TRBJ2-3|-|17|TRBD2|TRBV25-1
TGTGCCAGCAGTGAACCCGGACTAGCGGGGGGCGGAGGGGCGCAGTATTTT
CASSEPGLAGGGGAQYF
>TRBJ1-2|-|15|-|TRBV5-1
TGCGCCAGCAGCTTGGCCGGGAGGTCCGACTATGGCTACACCTTC
CASSLAGRSDYGYTF
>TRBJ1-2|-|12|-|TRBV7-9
TGTGCCAGCAGTTTAGAGCGTAGGGGCTACACCTTC
CASSLERRGYTF
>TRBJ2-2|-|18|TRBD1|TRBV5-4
TGTGCCAGCAGCTTGGGTACCTGGACAGGGGTTCAAACCGGGGAGCTGTTTTTT
CASSLGTWTGVQTGELFF
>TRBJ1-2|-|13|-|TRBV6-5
TGTGCCAGTTCCAACCCTAGGGGGTTCGGCTACACCTTC
CASSNPRGFGYTF
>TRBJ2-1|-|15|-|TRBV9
TGTGCCAGCAGCGTAGGGGGCGGGACTTACAATGAGCAGTTCTTC
CASSVGGGTYNEQFF
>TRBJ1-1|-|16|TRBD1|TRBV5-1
TGCGCCAGCAGCTTAATCTTCGGGACAGGGGGTACTGAAGCTTTCTTT
CASSLIFGTGGTEAFF
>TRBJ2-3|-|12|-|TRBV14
TGTGCCAGCAGCCAGGTGGAGGATACGCAGTATTTT
CASSQVEDTQYF
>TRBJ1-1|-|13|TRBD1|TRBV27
TGTGCCAGCAGACCAACAGGGGACACTGAAGCTTTCTTT
CASRPTGDTEAFF
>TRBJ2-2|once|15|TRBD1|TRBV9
TGTGCCAGCAGCGTTCAGGGGGCAAACACCGGGGAGCTGTTTTTT
CASSVQGANTGELFF